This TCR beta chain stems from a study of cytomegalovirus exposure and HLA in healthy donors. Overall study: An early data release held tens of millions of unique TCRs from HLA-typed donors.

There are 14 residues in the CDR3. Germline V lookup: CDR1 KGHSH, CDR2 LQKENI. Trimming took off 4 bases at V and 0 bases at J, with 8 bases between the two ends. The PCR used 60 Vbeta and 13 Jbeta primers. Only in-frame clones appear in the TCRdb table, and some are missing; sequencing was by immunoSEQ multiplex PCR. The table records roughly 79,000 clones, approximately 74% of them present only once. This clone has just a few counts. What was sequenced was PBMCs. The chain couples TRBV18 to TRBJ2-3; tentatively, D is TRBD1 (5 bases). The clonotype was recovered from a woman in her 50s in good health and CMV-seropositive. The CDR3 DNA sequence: TGTGCCAGCTCACGGACAATAAGCACAGATACGCAGTATTTT. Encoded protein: CASSRTISTDTQYF.